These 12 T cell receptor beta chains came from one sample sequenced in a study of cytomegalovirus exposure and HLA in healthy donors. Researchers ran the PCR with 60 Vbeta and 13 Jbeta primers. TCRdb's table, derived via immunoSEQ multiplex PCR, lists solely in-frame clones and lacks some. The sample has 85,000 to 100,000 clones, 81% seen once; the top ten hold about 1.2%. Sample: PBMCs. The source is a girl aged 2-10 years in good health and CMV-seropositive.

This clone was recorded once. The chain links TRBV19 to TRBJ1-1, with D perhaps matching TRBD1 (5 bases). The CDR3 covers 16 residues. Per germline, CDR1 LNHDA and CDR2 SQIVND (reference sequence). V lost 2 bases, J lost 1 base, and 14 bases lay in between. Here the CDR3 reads CASSIPGRQRNTEAFF. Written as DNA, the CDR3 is TGTGCCAGTAGTATACCAGGGCGGCAAAGGAACACTGAAGCTTTCTTT.

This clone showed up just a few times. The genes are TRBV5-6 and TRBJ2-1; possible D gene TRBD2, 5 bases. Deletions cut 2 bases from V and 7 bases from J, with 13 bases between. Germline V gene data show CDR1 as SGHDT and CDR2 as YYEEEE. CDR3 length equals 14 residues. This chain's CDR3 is CASSFIGVENEQFF. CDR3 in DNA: TGTGCCAGCAGCTTCATCGGGGTGGAGAATGAGCAGTTCTTC.

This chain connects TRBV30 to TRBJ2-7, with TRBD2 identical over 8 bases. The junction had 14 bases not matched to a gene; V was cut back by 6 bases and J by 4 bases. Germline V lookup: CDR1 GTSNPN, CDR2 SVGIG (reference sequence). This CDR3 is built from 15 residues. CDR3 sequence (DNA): TGTGCCTGCAGTAGCGCGGGAGGTCCCCAATACGAGCAGTACTTC. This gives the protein CACSSAGGPQYEQYF.

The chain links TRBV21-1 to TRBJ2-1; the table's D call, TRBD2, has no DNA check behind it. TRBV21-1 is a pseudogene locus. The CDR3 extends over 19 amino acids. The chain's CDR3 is CASSAGGLAGESSYNEQFF. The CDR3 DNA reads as TGTGCCAGCAGCGCAGGGGGACTAGCGGGAGAGAGCTCCTACAATGAGCAGTTCTTC.

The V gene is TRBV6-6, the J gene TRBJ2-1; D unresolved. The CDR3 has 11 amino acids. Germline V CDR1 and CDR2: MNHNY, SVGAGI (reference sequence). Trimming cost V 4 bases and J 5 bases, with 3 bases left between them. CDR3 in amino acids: CASSSDNEQFF. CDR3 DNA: TGTGCCAGCAGTTCGGACAATGAGCAGTTCTTC.

The CDR3 DNA reads as TGCGCCAGCAGCTCGACTAGCGGGAGCTCCTACGAGCAGTACTTC. This codes for CASSSTSGSSYEQYF. This sequence joins TRBV5-1 and TRBJ2-7; 12 bases are shared with TRBD2. CDR3 size: 15 residues. Germline V gene lookup returns CDR1 SGHRS and CDR2 YFSETQ. The junction had 1 base not matched to a gene; V was cut back by 3 bases and J by 0 bases.

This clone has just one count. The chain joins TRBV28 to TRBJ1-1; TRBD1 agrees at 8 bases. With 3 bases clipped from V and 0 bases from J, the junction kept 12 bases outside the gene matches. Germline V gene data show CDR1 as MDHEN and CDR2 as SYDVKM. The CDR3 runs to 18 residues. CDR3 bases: TGTGCCAGCAGTTTTCGGTCCAGGGGGCATTGGGTGAACACTGAAGCTTTCTTT. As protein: CASSFRSRGHWVNTEAFF.

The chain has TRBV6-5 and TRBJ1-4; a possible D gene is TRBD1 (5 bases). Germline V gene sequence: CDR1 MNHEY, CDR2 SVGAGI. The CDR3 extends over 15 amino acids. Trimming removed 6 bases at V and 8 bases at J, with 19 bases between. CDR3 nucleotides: TGTGCCAGCAGAAGGATGGTACAGGCCGGAGAAAAACTGTTTTTT. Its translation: CASRRMVQAGEKLFF.

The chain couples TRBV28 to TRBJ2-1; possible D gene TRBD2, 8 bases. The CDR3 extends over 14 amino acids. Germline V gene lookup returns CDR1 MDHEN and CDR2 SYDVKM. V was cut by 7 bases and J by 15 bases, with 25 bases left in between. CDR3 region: CASTTGTDSGRRFF. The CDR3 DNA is TGTGCCAGCACGACCGGGACAGACAGCGGGAGACGGTTCTTC.

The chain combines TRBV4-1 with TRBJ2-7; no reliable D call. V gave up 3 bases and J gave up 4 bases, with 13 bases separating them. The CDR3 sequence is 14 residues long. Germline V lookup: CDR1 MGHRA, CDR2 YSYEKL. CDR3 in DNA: TGCGCCAGCAGCCACCCATTACGCGAATACGAGCAGTACTTC. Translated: CASSHPLREYEQYF.

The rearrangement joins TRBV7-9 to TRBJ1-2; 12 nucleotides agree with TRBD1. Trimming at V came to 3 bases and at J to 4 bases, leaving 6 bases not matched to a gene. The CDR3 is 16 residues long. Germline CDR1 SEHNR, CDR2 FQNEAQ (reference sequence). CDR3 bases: TGTGCCAGCAGCTTCCCCGGGACAGGGGGCAGCTATGGCTACACCTTC. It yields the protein CASSFPGTGGSYGYTF.

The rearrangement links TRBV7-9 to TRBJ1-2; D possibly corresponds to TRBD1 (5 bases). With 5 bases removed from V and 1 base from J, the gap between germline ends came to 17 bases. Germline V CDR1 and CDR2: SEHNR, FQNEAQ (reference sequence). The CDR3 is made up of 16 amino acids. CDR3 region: CASSPAQAPFNYGYTF. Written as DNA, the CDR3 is TGTGCCAGCAGCCCCGCACAGGCCCCTTTTAACTATGGCTACACCTTC. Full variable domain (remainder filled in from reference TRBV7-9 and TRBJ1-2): DTGVSQNPRHKITKRGQNVTFRCDPISEHNRLYWYRQTLGQGPEFLTYFQNEAQLEKSRLLSDRFSAERPKGSFSTLEIQRTEQGDSAMYLCASSPAQAPFNYGYTFGSGTRLTVV.